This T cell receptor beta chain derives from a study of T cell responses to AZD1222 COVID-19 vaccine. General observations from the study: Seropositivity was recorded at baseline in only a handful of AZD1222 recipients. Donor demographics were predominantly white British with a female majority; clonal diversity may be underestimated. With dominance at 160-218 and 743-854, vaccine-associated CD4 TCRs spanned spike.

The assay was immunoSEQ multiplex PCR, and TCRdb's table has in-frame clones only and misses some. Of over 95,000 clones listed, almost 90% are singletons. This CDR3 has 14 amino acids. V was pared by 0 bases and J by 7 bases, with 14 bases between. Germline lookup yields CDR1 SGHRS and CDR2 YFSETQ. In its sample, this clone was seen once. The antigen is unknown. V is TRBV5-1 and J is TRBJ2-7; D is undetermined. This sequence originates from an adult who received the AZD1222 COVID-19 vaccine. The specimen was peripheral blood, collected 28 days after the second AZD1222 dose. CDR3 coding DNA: TGCGCCAGCAGCTTGGACGGGTCCCCCAGAGAGCAGTACTTC. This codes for CASSLDGSPREQYF.